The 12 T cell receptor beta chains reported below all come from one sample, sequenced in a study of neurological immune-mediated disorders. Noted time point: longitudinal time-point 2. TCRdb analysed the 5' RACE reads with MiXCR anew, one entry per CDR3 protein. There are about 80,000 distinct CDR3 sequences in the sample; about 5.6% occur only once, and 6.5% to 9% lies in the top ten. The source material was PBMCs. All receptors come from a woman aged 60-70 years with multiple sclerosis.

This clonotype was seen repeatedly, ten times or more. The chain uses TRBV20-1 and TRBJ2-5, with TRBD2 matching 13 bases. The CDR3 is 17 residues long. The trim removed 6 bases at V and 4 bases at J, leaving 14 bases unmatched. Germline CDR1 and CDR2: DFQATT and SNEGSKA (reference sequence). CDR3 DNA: TGCAGTGCCACACCGACTAGCGGGGGGTCTCGCGGAGAGACCCAGTACTTC. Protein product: CSATPTSGGSRGETQYF.

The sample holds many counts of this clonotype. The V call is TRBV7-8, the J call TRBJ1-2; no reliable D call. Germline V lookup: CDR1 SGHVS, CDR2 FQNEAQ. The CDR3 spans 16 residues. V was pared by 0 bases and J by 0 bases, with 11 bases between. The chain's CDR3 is CASSLALRTANYGYTF. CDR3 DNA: TGTGCCAGCAGCTTAGCCCTCAGGACGGCTAACTATGGCTACACCTTC.

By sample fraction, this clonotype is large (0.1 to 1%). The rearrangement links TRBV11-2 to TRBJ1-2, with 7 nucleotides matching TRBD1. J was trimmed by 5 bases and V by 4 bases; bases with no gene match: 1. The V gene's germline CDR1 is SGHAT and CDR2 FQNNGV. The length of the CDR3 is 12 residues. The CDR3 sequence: CASSSTGYGYTF. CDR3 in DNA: TGTGCCAGCAGCTCGACAGGGTATGGCTACACCTTC.

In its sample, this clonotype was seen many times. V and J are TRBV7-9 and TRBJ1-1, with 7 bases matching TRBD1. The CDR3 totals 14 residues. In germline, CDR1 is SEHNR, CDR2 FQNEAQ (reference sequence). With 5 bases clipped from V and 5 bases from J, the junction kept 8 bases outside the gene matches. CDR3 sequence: CASSKRGRGTEAFF. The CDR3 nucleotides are TGTGCCAGCAGCAAAAGGGGGCGCGGGACTGAAGCTTTCTTT.

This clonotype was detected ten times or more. The CDR3 sequence: CSARGTGGEKLFF. DNA of the CDR3: TGCAGTGCTCGCGGCACTGGGGGGGAAAAACTGTTTTTT. This rearrangement joins TRBV20-1 to TRBJ1-4; possible D gene TRBD1, 5 bases. This CDR3 has 13 amino acids. V was cut by 5 bases and J by 8 bases, with 15 bases left in between. Germline V CDR1 and CDR2: DFQATT, SNEGSKA (reference sequence).

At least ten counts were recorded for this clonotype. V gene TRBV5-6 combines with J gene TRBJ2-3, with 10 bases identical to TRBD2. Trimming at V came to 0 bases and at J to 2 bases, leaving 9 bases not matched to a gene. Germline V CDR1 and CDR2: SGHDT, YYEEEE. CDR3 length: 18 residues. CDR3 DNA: TGTGCCAGCAGCTTGGCAGGACCGGGACTAGCGTACACAGATACGCAGTATTTT. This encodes CASSLAGPGLAYTDTQYF.

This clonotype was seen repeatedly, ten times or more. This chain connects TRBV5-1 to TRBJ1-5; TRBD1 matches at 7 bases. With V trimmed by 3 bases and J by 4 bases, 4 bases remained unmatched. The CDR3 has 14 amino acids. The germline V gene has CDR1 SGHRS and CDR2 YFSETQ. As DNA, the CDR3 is TGCGCCAGCAGCTCGGGACAGCCTAATCAGCCCCAGCATTTT. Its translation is CASSSGQPNQPQHF.

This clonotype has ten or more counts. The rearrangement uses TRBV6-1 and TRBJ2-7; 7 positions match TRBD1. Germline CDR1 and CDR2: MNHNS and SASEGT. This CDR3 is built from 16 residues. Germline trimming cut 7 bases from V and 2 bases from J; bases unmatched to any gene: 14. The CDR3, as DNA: TGTGCCAGCAATGGAAGGTGGGACAGCGCAACCTACGAGCAGTACTTC. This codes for CASNGRWDSATYEQYF.

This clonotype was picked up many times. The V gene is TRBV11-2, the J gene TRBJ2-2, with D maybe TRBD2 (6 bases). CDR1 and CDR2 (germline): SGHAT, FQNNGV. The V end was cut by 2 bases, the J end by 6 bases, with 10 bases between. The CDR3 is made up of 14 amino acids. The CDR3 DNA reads TGTGCCAGCAGCTTATCTAGCGTACCCGGGGAGCTGTTTTTT. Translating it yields CASSLSSVPGELFF.

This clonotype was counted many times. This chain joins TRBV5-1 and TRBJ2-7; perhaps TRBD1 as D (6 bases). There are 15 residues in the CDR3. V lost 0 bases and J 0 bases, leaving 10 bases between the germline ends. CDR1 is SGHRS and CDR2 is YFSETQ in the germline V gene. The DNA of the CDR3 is TGCGCCAGCAGCTTGGTGTCGGACAGCTCCTACGAGCAGTACTTC. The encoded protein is CASSLVSDSSYEQYF.

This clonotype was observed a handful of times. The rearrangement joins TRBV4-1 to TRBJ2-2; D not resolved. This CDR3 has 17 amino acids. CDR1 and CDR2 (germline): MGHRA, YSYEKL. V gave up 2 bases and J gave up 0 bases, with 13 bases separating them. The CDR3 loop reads CASSQTIRQANTGELFF. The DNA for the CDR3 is TGCGCCAGCAGCCAAACTATAAGGCAAGCGAACACCGGGGAGCTGTTTTTT.

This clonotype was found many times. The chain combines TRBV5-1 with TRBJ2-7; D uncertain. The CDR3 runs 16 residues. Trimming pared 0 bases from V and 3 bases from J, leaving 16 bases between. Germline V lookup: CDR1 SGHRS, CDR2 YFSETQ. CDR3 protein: CASSLGSGPFGYEQYF. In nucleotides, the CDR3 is TGCGCCAGCAGCTTGGGGTCCGGGCCCTTTGGCTACGAGCAGTACTTC.